This TCR beta chain is drawn from a study of STAT5B mutations in CD4+ large granular lymphocyte leukemia. General study points: Main leukemic clonotypes were patient-specific, but about 25% appeared at low frequency elsewhere.

With 0 bases clipped from V and 7 bases from J, the junction kept 15 bases outside the gene matches. The germline V gene has CDR1 SGHVS and CDR2 FQNEAQ. The CDR3 spans 17 residues. This clone was observed once. Antigen: not known. Only in-frame clones appear in the TCRdb table, and some are missing; sequencing was by immunoSEQ multiplex PCR. The sample records around 25,000 clones, 60% to 80% being singletons. Sequenced input: CD4+ T cells from blood buffy coats. The sequence came from a human donor in good health. The rearrangement joins TRBV7-8 to TRBJ2-7, with TRBD1 identical over 7 bases. Here the CDR3 DNA reads TGTGCCAGCAGCTTAGCTCTAAGACAGGGACCCGCTAATGAGCAGTACTTC. This codes for CASSLALRQGPANEQYF.